The 2 T cell receptor beta chains listed next were all sequenced from one sample in a study of early T cells in non-severe SARS-CoV-2 infection. TCRdb re-called the 5' RACE reads with MiXCR, one entry per CDR3 protein. This sample has about 20,000 distinct CDR3 sequences, with around 4.8% found just once. Sequencing input: whole blood. The receptor source for this set is an adult who was a healthcare worker with PCR-confirmed SARS-CoV-2 infection or an uninfected control (not recorded which).

This clonotype was picked up many times. The rearrangement links TRBV7-9 to TRBJ1-6, with D perhaps TRBD1 (6 bases). Germline V gene lookup returns CDR1 SEHNR and CDR2 FQNEAQ (reference sequence). V lost 5 bases to trimming and J lost 15 bases, with 23 bases between them. The CDR3 runs 15 residues. CDR3 DNA: TGTGCCAGCAGCCCGGCGACCGGGACATCGGAGATCCTCCACTTT. Amino acid sequence: CASSPATGTSEILHF. The full variable domain, completed using reference TRBV7-9 and TRBJ1-6, is DTGVSQNPRHKITKRGQNVTFRCDPISEHNRLYWYRQTLGQGPEFLTYFQNEAQLEKSRLLSDRFSAERPKGSFSTLEIQRTEQGDSAMYLCASSPATGTSEILHFGNGTRLTVT.

Many counts were recorded for this clonotype. V and J are TRBV14 and TRBJ2-5, with D unclear. CDR3 length equals 13 residues. Looked up from germline, CDR1 is SGHDN and CDR2 is FVKESK. Trimming removed 4 bases at V and 1 base at J, with 7 bases between. The CDR3 reads CASSLAPQETQYF. The CDR3 nucleotides are TGTGCCAGCAGCCTCGCACCCCAAGAGACCCAGTACTTC.